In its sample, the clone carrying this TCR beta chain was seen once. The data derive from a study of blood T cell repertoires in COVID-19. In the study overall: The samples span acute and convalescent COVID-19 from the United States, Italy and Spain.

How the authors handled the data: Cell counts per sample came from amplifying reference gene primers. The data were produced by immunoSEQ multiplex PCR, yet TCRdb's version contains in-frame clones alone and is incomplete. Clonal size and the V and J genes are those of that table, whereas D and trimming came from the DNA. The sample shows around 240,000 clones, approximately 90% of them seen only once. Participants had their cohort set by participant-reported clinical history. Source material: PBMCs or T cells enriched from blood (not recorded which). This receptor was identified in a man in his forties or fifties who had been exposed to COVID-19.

CDR3 in amino acids: CASSLLGVDDEQFF. The CDR3 DNA follows: TGCGCCAGCAGCTTATTGGGAGTTGACGATGAGCAGTTCTTC. The chain has TRBV5-1 and TRBJ2-1; D might be TRBD2 (5 bases). Germline loops: CDR1 SGHRS, CDR2 YFSETQ. The CDR3 length is 14 residues. Trimming removed 2 bases from V and 8 bases from J, with 14 bases in between.